One and the same sample provided the 24 T cell receptor beta chains below, sequenced in a study of cytomegalovirus exposure and HLA in healthy donors. Assay: immunoSEQ multiplex PCR; the TCRdb copy retains only in-frame clones and omits some. Of 150,000 to 200,000 clones in the sample, 87% were seen once. The source material was PBMCs. The source of these receptors is a woman aged 25 to 39 in good health and CMV-seronegative.

The chain has TRBV6-5 and TRBJ2-5; the D gene is possibly TRBD1 (6 bases). Germline V gene lookup returns CDR1 MNHEY and CDR2 SVGAGI. The CDR3 sequence is 15 residues long. V was shortened by 0 bases and J by 2 bases, with 10 bases between the two germline ends. The CDR3 coding sequence is TGTGCCAGCAGTTACTCGGGACAAGTTCAAGAGACCCAGTACTTC. It yields the protein CASSYSGQVQETQYF.

The V call is TRBV10-3, the J call TRBJ2-1; the D gene is possibly TRBD1 (5 bases). The V end was cut by 8 bases, the J end by 5 bases, with 13 bases between. Looked up from germline, CDR1 is ENHRY and CDR2 is SYGVKD. The CDR3 is 13 residues long. CDR3 loop: CAISGQGNNEQFF. The DNA of the CDR3 is TGTGCCATCTCAGGCCAGGGAAACAATGAGCAGTTCTTC.

V gene TRBV2 combines with J gene TRBJ1-4, with TRBD1 matching over 8 bases. Germline CDR1 and CDR2: SNHLY and FYNNEI. The CDR3 is 14 amino acids. The junction had 3 bases not matched to a gene; V was cut back by 1 base and J by 8 bases. The CDR3 region is CASSEGTGNEKLFF. CDR3 bases: TGTGCCAGCAGTGAAGGGACAGGGAACGAAAAACTGTTTTTT.

This rearrangement joins TRBV6-5 to TRBJ2-5; 9 bases map to TRBD2. Germline V gene sequence: CDR1 MNHEY, CDR2 SVGAGI. The length of the CDR3 is 15 residues. V dropped 5 bases and J dropped 2; count of bases not matched to a gene: 6. This CDR3 reads CASSPAGGLQETQYF. Written as DNA, the CDR3 is TGTGCCAGCAGTCCAGCGGGGGGCCTTCAAGAGACCCAGTACTTC.

The V and J genes are TRBV7-2 and TRBJ2-7, with 8 bases fitting TRBD1. The germline V gene encodes CDR1 SGHTA and CDR2 FQGNSA. The CDR3 is made up of 15 amino acids. V lost 6 bases and J lost 5; bases outside the gene matches: 12. The CDR3 spells CASSAPGTGLNEQYF. CDR3 DNA sequence: TGTGCCAGCAGTGCCCCAGGGACAGGTCTTAACGAGCAGTACTTC.

The chain uses TRBV27 and TRBJ1-1, with D perhaps matching TRBD1 (6 bases). Germline-derived CDR1 and CDR2 are MNHEY and SMNVEV (reference sequence). This CDR3 spans 14 amino acids. Trimming left V 4 bases short and J 7 bases short, with 16 bases between. CDR3 DNA sequence: TGTGCCAGCAGTTGGACGGACAGCTTAAATGAAGCTTTCTTT. Translating gives CASSWTDSLNEAFF.

The chain combines TRBV2 with TRBJ2-7; TRBD2 might be the D (6 bases). The CDR3 runs 14 residues. Per germline, CDR1 SNHLY and CDR2 FYNNEI. V was trimmed by 6 bases and J by 3 bases, leaving 15 bases between them. The CDR3 DNA follows: TGTGCCAGCAGAGACCGGGACTGGGACTACGAGCAGTACTTC. It specifies CASRDRDWDYEQYF. The whole variable domain, filled in from reference TRBV2 and TRBJ2-7, reads EPEVTQTPSHQVTQMGQEVILRCVPISNHLYFYWYRQILGQKVEFLVSFYNNEISEKSEIFDDQFSVERPDGSNFTLKIRSTKLEDSAMYFCASRDRDWDYEQYFGPGTRLTVT.

The chain links TRBV15 to TRBJ1-2; a possible D gene is TRBD1 (6 bases). Germline V CDR1 and CDR2: LNHNV, YYDKDF (reference sequence). The CDR3 is 15 residues long. V lost 1 base, J lost 6 bases, and 15 bases lay in between. The chain's CDR3 is CATSRVGTLFDGYTF. DNA of the CDR3: TGTGCCACCAGCAGAGTTGGGACACTATTTGATGGCTACACCTTC.

The chain has TRBV5-1 and TRBJ2-2, with TRBD2 as a possible D gene (6 bases). Germline CDR1 reads SGHRS; CDR2 reads YFSETQ. The CDR3 is made up of 15 amino acids. Trimming removed 4 bases at V and 3 bases at J, with 13 bases between. The CDR3 nucleotides are TGCGCCAGCAGCCCTTCAGGGAGGTACACCGGGGAGCTGTTTTTT. Translation gives CASSPSGRYTGELFF.

The count of this clone is one. CDR3 residues: CASSLDGTGPNQPQHF. Written as DNA, the CDR3 is TGCGCCAGCAGCTTGGATGGGACAGGACCGAATCAGCCCCAGCATTTT. V is TRBV5-1 and J is TRBJ1-5, with 8 bases matching TRBD1. After removal of 0 bases from V and 4 bases from J, the junction contained 6 bases not matched to a gene. The CDR3 runs 16 residues. Germline CDR1 SGHRS, CDR2 YFSETQ.

The V and J genes are TRBV7-9 and TRBJ2-7; TRBD1 matches at 7 bases. V shed 3 bases and J 3 bases; nucleotides not matched to a gene: 5. The CDR3 sequence is 14 residues long. Looked up from germline, CDR1 is SEHNR and CDR2 is FQNEAQ (reference sequence). CDR3 amino acids: CASSLGQGVYEQYF. CDR3 nucleotide sequence: TGTGCCAGCAGCTTGGGGCAGGGGGTCTACGAGCAGTACTTC.

The chain recombines TRBV5-5 with TRBJ1-3; 7 nucleotides match TRBD1. The CDR3 runs 18 residues. Germline V gives CDR1 SGHKS, CDR2 YYEKEE (reference sequence). With 1 base clipped from V and 0 bases from J, the junction kept 10 bases outside the gene matches. The CDR3 loop is CASSLIPRDSVSGNTIYF. For the CDR3, the DNA is TGTGCCAGCAGCTTGATCCCTAGGGACAGCGTCTCTGGAAACACCATATATTTT.

This clone was counted only a few times. As DNA, the CDR3 is TGTGCCAGCAGCTTTGAAGTTGAGACTGATGGCTACACCTTC. This encodes CASSFEVETDGYTF. The genes are TRBV7-9 and TRBJ1-2, with no clear D. Between the trimmed V and J ends, which lost 3 bases and 6 bases, there was a span of 14 bases. Germline values: CDR1 SEHNR, CDR2 FQNEAQ (reference sequence). This CDR3 has 14 residues.

This clone was observed a handful of times. The chain links TRBV5-1 to TRBJ2-7, with D perhaps matching TRBD1 (6 bases). CDR1 and CDR2 from the germline V gene are SGHRS and YFSETQ. Trimming shortened V by 9 bases and J by 0 bases, and 13 bases separated the two germline ends. The CDR3 runs 13 residues. CDR3 bases: TGCGCCACCCGCCTGGACAGCTCCTACGAGCAGTACTTC. Amino acid sequence: CATRLDSSYEQYF.

The gene calls are TRBV7-9 and TRBJ1-5, with D maybe TRBD1 (6 bases). The CDR3 consists of 15 residues. Trimming cost V 1 base and J 1 base, with 8 bases left between them. Germline V lookup: CDR1 SEHNR, CDR2 FQNEAQ (reference sequence). As DNA, the CDR3 is TGTGCCAGCAGCTTAGGCAGGGGAAGCAATCAGCCCCAGCATTTT. Amino acid sequence: CASSLGRGSNQPQHF.

The chain has TRBV7-2 and TRBJ2-5; 15 positions agree with TRBD2. This CDR3 has 19 residues. Trimming took 5 bases from V and 7 from J; bases not matched to a gene: 17. Germline loops: CDR1 SGHTA, CDR2 FQGNSA. The CDR3 nucleotides are TGTGCCAGCAGCCCGGCGCTCGGACTAGCGGGGGGGCGGGGTGGGACCCAGTACTTC. Residues: CASSPALGLAGGRGGTQYF. Filled out from reference TRBV7-2 and TRBJ2-5, the complete variable domain reads GAGVSQSPSNKVTEKGKDVELRCDPISGHTALYWYRQSLGQGLEFLIYFQGNSAPDKSGLPSDRFSAERTGGSVSTLTIQRTQQEDSAVYLCASSPALGLAGGRGGTQYFGPGTRLLVL.

The chain has TRBV4-3 and TRBJ1-1; D possibly corresponds to TRBD1 (5 bases). The germline gives CDR1 LGHNA, CDR2 YSLEER. This CDR3 region has 16 residues. Trimming pared 4 bases from V and 6 bases from J, leaving 21 bases between. DNA of the CDR3: TGCGCCAGCAGCCGGCCCAATGGGGGGTACGGGGCTGAAGCTTTCTTT. It is translated as CASSRPNGGYGAEAFF.

The rearrangement joins TRBV5-1 to TRBJ1-3, with 9 bases that match TRBD1. V gave up 2 bases and J gave up 0 bases; unmatched junction bases: 6. The germline gives CDR1 SGHRS, CDR2 YFSETQ. The CDR3 contains 17 residues. CDR3 sequence (DNA): TGCGCCAGCAGCTTCCCTGGGACAGGGCCCTCTGGAAACACCATATATTTT. Protein: CASSFPGTGPSGNTIYF.

The chain joins TRBV19 to TRBJ1-1; D might be TRBD1 (6 bases). CDR1 LNHDA and CDR2 SQIVND come from the germline V gene (reference sequence). V was clipped by 6 bases and J by 1 base, with 9 bases between them. This CDR3 has 13 residues. The CDR3 DNA reads as TGTGCCAGTAGCCAGGGGCCGAACACTGAAGCTTTCTTT. Protein: CASSQGPNTEAFF.

The chain joins TRBV7-9 to TRBJ1-3; D remains unclear. In germline, CDR1 is SEHNR, CDR2 FQNEAQ (reference sequence). This CDR3 is built from 13 residues. V was trimmed by 5 bases and J by 4 bases, leaving 9 bases between them. CDR3 coding DNA: TGTGCCAGCAGCCGAGGGTCCGGAAACACCATATATTTT. It encodes CASSRGSGNTIYF.

The chain recombines TRBV7-6 with TRBJ2-2; D is undetermined. Germline CDR1 SGHVS, CDR2 FNYEAQ. The CDR3 totals 15 residues. V was pared by 3 bases and J by 5 bases, with 13 bases between. The CDR3 nucleotides are TGTGCCAGCAGCTTGGGCACCCAACGAACCGGGGAGCTGTTTTTT. Residues: CASSLGTQRTGELFF.

This chain connects TRBV7-8 to TRBJ1-1; D remains ambiguous. V lost 3 bases and J lost 5, with 10 bases in between. CDR1 and CDR2 from the germline V gene are SGHVS and FQNEAQ. This CDR3 spans 13 amino acids. DNA of the CDR3: TGTGCCAGCAGCTTGGTGGGCGCAACTGAAGCTTTCTTT. Its protein is CASSLVGATEAFF.

This chain uses TRBV2 with TRBJ2-7; tentative D call: TRBD2 (6 bases). The V gene lost 5 bases and the J gene lost 0 bases, with 14 bases spanning the gap. Germline V gives CDR1 SNHLY, CDR2 FYNNEI. There are 15 residues in the CDR3. The CDR3 nucleotides are TGTGCCAGCAGTCGTTGGAGGGACGCCTCCTACGAGCAGTACTTC. It codes for CASSRWRDASYEQYF. Full variable domain (rest looked up from reference TRBV2 and TRBJ2-7): EPEVTQTPSHQVTQMGQEVILRCVPISNHLYFYWYRQILGQKVEFLVSFYNNEISEKSEIFDDQFSVERPDGSNFTLKIRSTKLEDSAMYFCASSRWRDASYEQYFGPGTRLTVT.

The chain has TRBV2 and TRBJ1-2; TRBD1 is a possible D gene (5 bases). The CDR3 runs 16 residues. V lost 5 bases, J lost 4 bases, and 20 bases lay in between. The germline V gene encodes CDR1 SNHLY and CDR2 FYNNEI. CDR3 sequence reads: CASSPRGDGLAYGYTF. The DNA for the CDR3 is TGTGCCAGCAGTCCTCGGGGGGACGGTTTAGCCTATGGCTACACCTTC. The full variable domain, in which reference TRBV2 and TRBJ1-2 provide the parts outside the CDR3, is EPEVTQTPSHQVTQMGQEVILRCVPISNHLYFYWYRQILGQKVEFLVSFYNNEISEKSEIFDDQFSVERPDGSNFTLKIRSTKLEDSAMYFCASSPRGDGLAYGYTFGSGTRLTVV.